What follows describes a single T cell receptor (beta chain). This record comes from a study of shared clonotypes between healthy human individuals. Germline V CDR1 and CDR2: WNHNN, SYGVQD (reference sequence). This CDR3 comprises 14 residues. V lost 3 bases to trimming and J lost 0 bases, with 8 bases between them. Produced via immunoSEQ multiplex PCR; TCRdb's table is partial and in-frame only. The repertoire holds roughly 1 million clones, more than 65% seen once, with roughly 1.5% in the top ten. Sequencing was done on a sample of memory CD4+ T cells sorted from blood. Subset here: CD45RA-negative fraction. The receptor was isolated from a man aged 18 to 35 in good health. The genes are TRBV10-1 and TRBJ1-1; possible D gene TRBD1, 5 bases. The CDR3 here is CASSEWGMNTEAFF. CDR3 in DNA: TGCGCCAGCAGTGAATGGGGGATGAACACTGAAGCTTTCTTT.